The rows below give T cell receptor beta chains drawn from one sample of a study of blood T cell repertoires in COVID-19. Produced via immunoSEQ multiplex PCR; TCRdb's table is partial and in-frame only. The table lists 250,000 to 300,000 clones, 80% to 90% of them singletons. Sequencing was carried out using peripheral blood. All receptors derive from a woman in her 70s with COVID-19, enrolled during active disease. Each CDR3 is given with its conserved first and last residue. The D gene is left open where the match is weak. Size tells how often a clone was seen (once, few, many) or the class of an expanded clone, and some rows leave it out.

cdr3_aa: CAWSVRSLIDEKLFF; cdr3_nt: TGTGCCTGGAGTGTACGGTCCTTAATTGATGAAAAACTGTTTTTT; clone_size: NA; d_call: NA; v_call: TRBV30; cdr3_length: 15; j_call: TRBJ1-4
cdr3_aa: CASSPAGIAEAFF; cdr3_nt: TGTGCCAGCAGTCCAGCGGGTATCGCTGAAGCTTTCTTT; clone_size: NA; d_call: NA; v_call: TRBV12-3/TRBV12-4; cdr3_length: 13; j_call: TRBJ1-1
cdr3_aa: CASSLATGTSTDTQYF; cdr3_nt: TGTGCCAGCAGCTTAGCGACAGGGACAAGCACAGATACGCAGTATTTT; clone_size: NA; d_call: TRBD1; v_call: TRBV7-8; cdr3_length: 16; j_call: TRBJ2-3
cdr3_aa: CASKRGHAEAFF; cdr3_nt: TGTGCCAGCAAGAGGGGACACGCTGAAGCTTTCTTT; clone_size: NA; d_call: NA; v_call: TRBV6-5; cdr3_length: 12; j_call: TRBJ1-1
cdr3_aa: CATSDPGGEQFF; cdr3_nt: TGTGCCACCAGTGACCCCGGGGGTGAGCAGTTCTTC; clone_size: NA; d_call: NA; v_call: TRBV24-1; cdr3_length: 12; j_call: TRBJ2-1
cdr3_aa: CAWSVLRNGELFF; cdr3_nt: TGTGCCTGGAGTGTACTAAGGAACGGGGAGCTGTTTTTT; clone_size: NA; d_call: NA; v_call: TRBV30; cdr3_length: 13; j_call: TRBJ2-2
cdr3_aa: CASSLDFNQETQYF; cdr3_nt: TGCGCCAGCAGCTTGGATTTCAACCAAGAGACCCAGTACTTC; clone_size: NA; d_call: NA; v_call: TRBV5-1; cdr3_length: 14; j_call: TRBJ2-5
cdr3_aa: CAWRGGPSTDTQYF; cdr3_nt: TGTGCCTGGAGGGGCGGGCCTAGCACAGATACGCAGTATTTT; clone_size: NA; d_call: NA; v_call: TRBV30; cdr3_length: 14; j_call: TRBJ2-3
cdr3_aa: CASSSEEGSYEQYF; cdr3_nt: TGTGCCAGCAGCTCCGAGGAGGGCTCCTACGAGCAGTACTTC; clone_size: NA; d_call: NA; v_call: TRBV11-1; cdr3_length: 14; j_call: TRBJ2-7
cdr3_aa: CASSRGGTGSYEQYF; cdr3_nt: TGTGCCAGCAGCCGTGGTGGGACAGGGTCCTACGAGCAGTACTTC; clone_size: NA; d_call: TRBD1; v_call: TRBV3-1/TRBV3-2; cdr3_length: 15; j_call: TRBJ2-7
cdr3_aa: CAISGGRTKGDTQYF; cdr3_nt: TGTGCCATCAGTGGCGGGAGGACCAAGGGGGATACGCAGTATTTT; clone_size: NA; d_call: TRBD2; v_call: TRBV10-3; cdr3_length: 15; j_call: TRBJ2-3
cdr3_aa: CASSIEGTPQAGGELFF; cdr3_nt: TGTGCCAGTAGTATAGAAGGGACTCCACAGGCAGGCGGGGAGCTGTTTTTT; clone_size: once; d_call: NA; v_call: TRBV19; cdr3_length: 17; j_call: TRBJ2-2
cdr3_aa: CASSSPYRGQNTGELFF; cdr3_nt: TGTGCCAGCAGTAGCCCCTACAGGGGGCAAAACACCGGGGAGCTGTTTTTT; clone_size: NA; d_call: TRBD1; v_call: TRBV6-2/TRBV6-3; cdr3_length: 17; j_call: TRBJ2-2
cdr3_aa: CASSRSGGDNEQFF; cdr3_nt: TGTGCCAGCAGCCGGAGCGGGGGGGACAATGAGCAGTTCTTC; clone_size: NA; d_call: TRBD2; v_call: TRBV3-1/TRBV3-2; cdr3_length: 14; j_call: TRBJ2-1
cdr3_aa: CASSLSGDTEAFF; cdr3_nt: TGTGCCAGCAGTTTATCGGGCGACACTGAAGCTTTCTTT; clone_size: NA; d_call: NA; v_call: TRBV27; cdr3_length: 13; j_call: TRBJ1-1
cdr3_aa: CASSPGAGAEAFF; cdr3_nt: TGTGCCAGCAGCCCTGGGGCGGGGGCTGAAGCTTTCTTT; clone_size: NA; d_call: NA; v_call: TRBV7-8; cdr3_length: 13; j_call: TRBJ1-1
cdr3_aa: CASSFLSNQPQHF; cdr3_nt: TGTGCCAGCAGTTTTCTGAGCAATCAGCCCCAGCATTTT; clone_size: NA; d_call: NA; v_call: TRBV28; cdr3_length: 13; j_call: TRBJ1-5
cdr3_aa: CASSQAGGLPEETQYF; cdr3_nt: TGTGCCAGCAGCCAAGCAGGTGGTCTTCCCGAAGAGACCCAGTACTTC; clone_size: NA; d_call: NA; v_call: TRBV3-1/TRBV3-2; cdr3_length: 16; j_call: TRBJ2-5
cdr3_aa: CASSRRQGSRYEQYF; cdr3_nt: TGTGCCAGCAGCCGCCGACAGGGTTCGCGCTACGAGCAGTACTTC; clone_size: NA; d_call: TRBD1; v_call: TRBV4-2; cdr3_length: 15; j_call: TRBJ2-7
cdr3_aa: CAIVGKREATYEQYF; cdr3_nt: TGTGCCATCGTCGGAAAGAGGGAGGCTACCTACGAGCAGTACTTC; clone_size: NA; d_call: NA; v_call: TRBV10-3; cdr3_length: 15; j_call: TRBJ2-7
cdr3_aa: CAISRGLTAYEQYF; cdr3_nt: TGTGCCATCAGCAGGGGCCTCACCGCCTACGAGCAGTACTTC; clone_size: NA; d_call: NA; v_call: TRBV2; cdr3_length: 14; j_call: TRBJ2-7
cdr3_aa: CASSPRQDQETQYF; cdr3_nt: TGTGCCAGCTCACCACGTCAGGACCAAGAGACCCAGTACTTC; clone_size: NA; d_call: NA; v_call: TRBV18; cdr3_length: 14; j_call: TRBJ2-5
cdr3_aa: CASTQQGRGQPQPQHF; cdr3_nt: TGTGCCAGTACCCAGCAGGGCAGGGGGCAACCTCAGCCCCAGCATTTT; clone_size: NA; d_call: TRBD1; v_call: TRBV19; cdr3_length: 16; j_call: TRBJ1-5
cdr3_aa: CASSPSQGPGNTIYF; cdr3_nt: TGTGCCAGCTCACCATCACAGGGCCCTGGAAACACCATATATTTT; clone_size: NA; d_call: NA; v_call: TRBV18; cdr3_length: 15; j_call: TRBJ1-3
cdr3_aa: CASKPDRGFVNTEAFF; cdr3_nt: TGTGCCAGTAAGCCGGACAGGGGCTTTGTGAACACTGAAGCTTTCTTT; clone_size: NA; d_call: TRBD1; v_call: TRBV19; cdr3_length: 16; j_call: TRBJ1-1
cdr3_aa: CASSEQGAYGYTF; cdr3_nt: TGTGCCAGCAGCGAACAGGGGGCCTATGGCTACACCTTC; clone_size: NA; d_call: TRBD1; v_call: TRBV2; cdr3_length: 13; j_call: TRBJ1-2
cdr3_aa: CASSRTGASTEAFF; cdr3_nt: TGTGCCAGCAGTAGAACAGGGGCCAGCACTGAAGCTTTCTTT; clone_size: NA; d_call: TRBD1; v_call: TRBV6-5; cdr3_length: 14; j_call: TRBJ1-1
cdr3_aa: CATSRAGVNTGELFF; cdr3_nt: TGTGCCACCAGCAGAGCGGGAGTTAACACCGGGGAGCTGTTTTTT; clone_size: NA; d_call: NA; v_call: TRBV15; cdr3_length: 15; j_call: TRBJ2-2
cdr3_aa: CASSVDAGVGEKLFF; cdr3_nt: TGTGCCAGCAGCGTTGACGCCGGGGTTGGCGAAAAACTGTTTTTT; clone_size: NA; d_call: NA; v_call: TRBV9; cdr3_length: 15; j_call: TRBJ1-4
cdr3_aa: CASGFSSAERGNSNAGELFF; cdr3_nt: TGTGCTAGTGGTTTTAGTTCGGCGGAAAGGGGCAATAGCAACGCCGGGGAGCTGTTTTTT; clone_size: NA; d_call: NA; v_call: TRBV12-5; cdr3_length: 20; j_call: TRBJ2-2
cdr3_aa: CASSLGGLVGSYNEQFF; cdr3_nt: TGTGCCAGCAGCTTAGGGGGACTAGTAGGCTCCTACAATGAGCAGTTCTTC; clone_size: NA; d_call: TRBD2; v_call: TRBV7-9; cdr3_length: 17; j_call: TRBJ2-1
cdr3_aa: CASSPAGDRIGPYNEQFF; cdr3_nt: TGTGCCAGCAGTCCGGCCGGTGACAGAATCGGGCCATACAATGAGCAGTTCTTC; clone_size: NA; d_call: NA; v_call: TRBV28; cdr3_length: 18; j_call: TRBJ2-1
cdr3_aa: CASSQIRGEQDTQYF; cdr3_nt: TGTGCCAGCAGCCAGATCAGGGGGGAGCAGGATACGCAGTATTTT; clone_size: NA; d_call: NA; v_call: TRBV11-2; cdr3_length: 15; j_call: TRBJ2-3
cdr3_aa: CASSLVAGRETQYF; cdr3_nt: TGCGCCAGCAGCTTGGTTGCGGGGCGGGAGACCCAGTACTTC; clone_size: NA; d_call: NA; v_call: TRBV5-1; cdr3_length: 14; j_call: TRBJ2-5
cdr3_aa: CASSALWYEQFF; cdr3_nt: TGTGCCAGCAGCGCACTGTGGTATGAGCAGTTCTTC; clone_size: NA; d_call: NA; v_call: TRBV12-3/TRBV12-4; cdr3_length: 12; j_call: TRBJ2-1
cdr3_aa: CSVATDREKLFF; cdr3_nt: TGCAGCGTCGCCACGGACAGGGAAAAACTGTTTTTT; clone_size: NA; d_call: TRBD1; v_call: TRBV29-1; cdr3_length: 12; j_call: TRBJ1-4
cdr3_aa: CASSVATAGLYRNEQFF; cdr3_nt: TGTGCCAGCAGCGTAGCTACTGCGGGGCTCTATCGGAATGAGCAGTTCTTC; clone_size: few; d_call: NA; v_call: TRBV9; cdr3_length: 17; j_call: TRBJ2-1
cdr3_aa: CASSPGGAPYSPLHF; cdr3_nt: TGTGCCAGCAGCCCGGGGGGGGCCCCCTATTCACCCCTCCACTTT; clone_size: once; d_call: NA; v_call: TRBV7-9; cdr3_length: 15; j_call: TRBJ1-6
cdr3_aa: CAWSKGLQFGYTF; cdr3_nt: TGTGCCTGGAGTAAGGGACTGCAATTTGGCTACACCTTC; clone_size: NA; d_call: NA; v_call: TRBV30; cdr3_length: 13; j_call: TRBJ1-2
cdr3_aa: CATSNRFVQNPEAFF; cdr3_nt: TGTGCCACCAGCAATAGATTCGTTCAAAATCCTGAAGCTTTCTTT; clone_size: NA; d_call: NA; v_call: TRBV15; cdr3_length: 15; j_call: TRBJ1-1
cdr3_aa: CASSQGGTGGYEQYF; cdr3_nt: TGTGCCAGCAGCCAGGGTGGGACAGGGGGCTACGAGCAGTACTTC; clone_size: NA; d_call: TRBD1; v_call: TRBV16; cdr3_length: 15; j_call: TRBJ2-7
cdr3_aa: CASSRRASGSHEQFF; cdr3_nt: TGTGCCAGCAGTCGCCGGGCTAGCGGGAGTCATGAGCAGTTCTTC; clone_size: NA; d_call: TRBD2; v_call: TRBV6-5; cdr3_length: 15; j_call: TRBJ2-1
cdr3_aa: CASSRRQGSYEQYF; cdr3_nt: TGTGCCAGCAGTCGAAGACAGGGTTCCTACGAGCAGTACTTC; clone_size: NA; d_call: TRBD1; v_call: TRBV28; cdr3_length: 14; j_call: TRBJ2-7
cdr3_aa: CASSTGTSGQETQYF; cdr3_nt: TGTGCCAGCAGCACCGGGACTAGCGGCCAAGAGACCCAGTACTTC; clone_size: once; d_call: TRBD2; v_call: TRBV13; cdr3_length: 15; j_call: TRBJ2-5
cdr3_aa: CASSPLVYNEQFF; cdr3_nt: TGTGCCAGCAGCCCACTAGTCTACAATGAGCAGTTCTTC; clone_size: NA; d_call: NA; v_call: TRBV5-6; cdr3_length: 13; j_call: TRBJ2-1